In this sample, the clone carrying this T cell receptor (beta chain) turned up a few times. Its antigen is undetermined. This specimen comes from a study of CD8+CD57+ T cells in acquired aplastic anemia. The wider study: Sorted CD4+ and CD8+ cells gave a mean 3.2 ug DNA, range about 0.19 to 27.4 ug.

The sequenced patients had an expansion of CD8+CD57+ cells seen by flow cytometry. The diagnosis in all patients was severe acquired aplastic anemia. No patient had been given any therapy when blood was sampled. The study, taken as a whole, reports: Between patients and controls, approximately 29 CD8+ CDR3 sequences were found in common.

Profiling that covered TCR beta VDJ and CDR3 relied on genomic DNA as its template. In TCRdb, the reads were re-called with MiXCR into one record per CDR3 protein. This sample has approximately 190,000 distinct CDR3 sequences, with just under 50% found just once. The receptor was derived from a human donor with aplastic anemia. Material for sequencing was sorted CD4+, CD8+, or CD8+CD57+ T cells (not recorded which) from PBMCs.

CDR3 residues: CASSLESNYGYTF. CDR3 in DNA: TGTGCCAGCAGCTTAGAGAGCAACTATGGCTACACCTTC. V usage is TRBV7-9 and J usage is TRBJ1-2; the D is unclear. The V gene lost 1 base and the J gene lost 2 bases, with 5 bases spanning the gap. The CDR3 extends over 13 amino acids. The germline V gene has CDR1 SEHNR and CDR2 FQNEAQ (reference sequence).